The clone carrying this T cell receptor beta chain appeared once. The data belong to a study of blood T cell repertoires in COVID-19. Study information: T cells, B-cell-depleted T cells, or PBMCs provided the cDNA or gDNA that served as material.

In the authors' methods: Estimated nucleated cell counts came from reference gene primer amplification. Produced via immunoSEQ multiplex PCR; TCRdb's table is partial and in-frame only. V, J and clone size derive from that table, while D and trimming were established from the DNA sequence. The sample holds around 160,000 clones, approximately 90% seen once. The specimen sequenced was peripheral blood. This clonotype was sampled from a man aged 18 to 35 with acute or convalescent COVID-19.

The CDR3 loop is CASTSGTSPYEQYF. The CDR3 DNA sequence: TGTGCCAGCACATCCGGGACAAGTCCCTACGAGCAGTACTTC. The V and J genes are TRBV2 and TRBJ2-7, with D possibly TRBD1 on 6 matching bases. Germline V lookup: CDR1 SNHLY, CDR2 FYNNEI. The CDR3 runs to 14 residues. Trimming took off 7 bases at V and 2 bases at J, with 15 bases between the two ends. The full variable domain, its missing parts supplied by reference TRBV2 and TRBJ2-7, is EPEVTQTPSHQVTQMGQEVILRCVPISNHLYFYWYRQILGQKVEFLVSFYNNEISEKSEIFDDQFSVERPDGSNFTLKIRSTKLEDSAMYFCASTSGTSPYEQYFGPGTRLTVT.